Detailed here is one T cell receptor (beta chain). The CDR3 has 13 residues. The germline gives CDR1 SQVTM, CDR2 ANQGSEA. With 1 base clipped from V and 5 bases from J, the junction kept 1 base outside the gene matches. The sample is drawn from a study of blood T cell repertoires in COVID-19. Background on the study: There were acute and convalescent COVID-19 samples, and they came from the United States, Italy and Spain.

This table comes from immunoSEQ multiplex PCR, and its TCRdb copy is limited to in-frame clones, with some not included. This sample yields a few hundred thousand clones, of which roughly nine tenths are seen a single time; around 3% belongs to the top ten. The receptor's source is a woman in her twenties or thirties who had recovered from COVID-19. The rearrangement joins TRBV29-1 to TRBJ1-1; 10 bases map to TRBD1. Sequenced input: PBMCs or T cells enriched from blood (not recorded which). CDR3 protein: CSVEGTGGTEAFF. CDR3 coding DNA: TGCAGCGTTGAAGGGACAGGGGGTACTGAAGCTTTCTTT.